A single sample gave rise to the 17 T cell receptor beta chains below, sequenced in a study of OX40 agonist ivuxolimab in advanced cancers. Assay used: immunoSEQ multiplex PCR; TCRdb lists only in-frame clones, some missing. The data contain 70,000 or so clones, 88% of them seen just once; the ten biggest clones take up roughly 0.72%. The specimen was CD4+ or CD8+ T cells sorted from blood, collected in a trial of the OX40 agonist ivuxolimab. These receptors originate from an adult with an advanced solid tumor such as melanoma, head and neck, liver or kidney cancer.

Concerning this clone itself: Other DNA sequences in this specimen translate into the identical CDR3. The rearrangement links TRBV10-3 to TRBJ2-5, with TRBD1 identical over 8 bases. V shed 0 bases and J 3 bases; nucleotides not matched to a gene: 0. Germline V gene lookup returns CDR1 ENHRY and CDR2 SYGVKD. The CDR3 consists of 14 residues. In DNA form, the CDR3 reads TGTGCCATCAGTGAGTCGACAGGGGAAGAGACCCAGTACTTC. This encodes CAISESTGEETQYF.

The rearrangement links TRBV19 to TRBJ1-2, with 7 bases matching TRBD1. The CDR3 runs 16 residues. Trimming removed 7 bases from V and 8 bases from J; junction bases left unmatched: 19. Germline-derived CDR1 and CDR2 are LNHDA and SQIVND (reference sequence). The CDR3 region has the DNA TGTGCCAGTAACCAACCCCGGGACAGCCATCGCCGGGGCTACACCTTC. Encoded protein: CASNQPRDSHRRGYTF. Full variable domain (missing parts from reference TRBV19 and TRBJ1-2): DGGITQSPKYLFRKEGQNVTLSCEQNLNHDAMYWYRQDPGQGLRLIYYSQIVNDFQKGDIAEGYSVSREKKESFPLTVTSAQKNPTAFYLCASNQPRDSHRRGYTFGSGTRLTVV.

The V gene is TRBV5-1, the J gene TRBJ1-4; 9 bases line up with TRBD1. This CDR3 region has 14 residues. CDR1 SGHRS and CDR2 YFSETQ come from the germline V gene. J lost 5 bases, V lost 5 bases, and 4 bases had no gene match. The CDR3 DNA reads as TGCGCCAGCAGTCCGGACAGGGGAAATGAAAAACTGTTTTTT. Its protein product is CASSPDRGNEKLFF.

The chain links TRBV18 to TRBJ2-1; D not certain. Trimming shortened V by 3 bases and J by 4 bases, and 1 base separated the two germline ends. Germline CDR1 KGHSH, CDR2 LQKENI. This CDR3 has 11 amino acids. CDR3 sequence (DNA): TGTGCCAGCTCACCGTACAATGAGCAGTTCTTC. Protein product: CASSPYNEQFF.

In DNA, the CDR3 is TGCGCCAGCAGCTTGGCCGGGTCGCCCACCGGGGAGCTGTTTTTT. Its translation is CASSLAGSPTGELFF. The chain combines TRBV5-1 with TRBJ2-2; D ambiguous. Germline V CDR1 and CDR2: SGHRS, YFSETQ. The CDR3 has 15 amino acids. Between the trimmed V and J ends, which lost 0 bases and 4 bases, there was a span of 10 bases.

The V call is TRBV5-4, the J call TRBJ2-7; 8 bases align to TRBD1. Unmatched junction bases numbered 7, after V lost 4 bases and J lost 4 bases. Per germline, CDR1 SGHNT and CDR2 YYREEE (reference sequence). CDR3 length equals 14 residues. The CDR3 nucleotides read TGTGCCAGCAGCCGAGGACAGGGTTTTTACGAGCAGTACTTC. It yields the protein CASSRGQGFYEQYF.

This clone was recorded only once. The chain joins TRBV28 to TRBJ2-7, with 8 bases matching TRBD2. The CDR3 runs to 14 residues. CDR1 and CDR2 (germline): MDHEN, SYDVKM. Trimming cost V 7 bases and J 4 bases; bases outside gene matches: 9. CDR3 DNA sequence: TGTGCCAGCACCCGCGGGGGGCTGGGGTACGAGCAGTACTTC. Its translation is CASTRGGLGYEQYF.

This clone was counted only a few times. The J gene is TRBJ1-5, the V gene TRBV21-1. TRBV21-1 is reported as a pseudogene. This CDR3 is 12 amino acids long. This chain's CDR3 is CASGGSNQPQHF. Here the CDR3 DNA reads TGTGCCAGCGGAGGTAGCAATCAGCCCCAGCATTTT.

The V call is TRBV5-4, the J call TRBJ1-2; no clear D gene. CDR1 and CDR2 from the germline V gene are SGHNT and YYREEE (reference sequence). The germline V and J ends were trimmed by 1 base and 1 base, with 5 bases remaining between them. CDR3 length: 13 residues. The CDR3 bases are TGTGCCAGCAGCTTGAACCGTAACTATGGCTACACCTTC. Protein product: CASSLNRNYGYTF.

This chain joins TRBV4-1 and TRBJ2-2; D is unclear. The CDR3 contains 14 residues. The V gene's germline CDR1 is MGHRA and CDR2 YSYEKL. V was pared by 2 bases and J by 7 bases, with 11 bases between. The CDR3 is CASSQRFSGGELFF. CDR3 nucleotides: TGCGCCAGCAGCCAACGGTTTAGTGGCGGGGAGCTGTTTTTT.

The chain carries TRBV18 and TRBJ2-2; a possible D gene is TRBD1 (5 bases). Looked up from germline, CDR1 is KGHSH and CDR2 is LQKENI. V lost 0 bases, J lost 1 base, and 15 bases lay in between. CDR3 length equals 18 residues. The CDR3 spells CASSPPGLGARNTGELFF. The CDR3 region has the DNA TGTGCCAGCTCACCACCGGGCCTAGGGGCTCGGAACACCGGGGAGCTGTTTTTT. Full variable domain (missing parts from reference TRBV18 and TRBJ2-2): NAGVMQNPRHLVRRRGQEARLRCSPMKGHSHVYWYRQLPEEGLKFMVYLQKENIIDESGMPKERFSAEFPKEGPSILRIQQVVRGDSAAYFCASSPPGLGARNTGELFFGEGSRLTVL.

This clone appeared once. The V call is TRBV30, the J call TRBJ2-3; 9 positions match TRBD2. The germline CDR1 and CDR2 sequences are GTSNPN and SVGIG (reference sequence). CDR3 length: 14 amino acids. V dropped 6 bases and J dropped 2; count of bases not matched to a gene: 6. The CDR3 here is CACPAGGVTDTQYF. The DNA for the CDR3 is TGTGCCTGCCCAGCGGGAGGAGTCACAGATACGCAGTATTTT.

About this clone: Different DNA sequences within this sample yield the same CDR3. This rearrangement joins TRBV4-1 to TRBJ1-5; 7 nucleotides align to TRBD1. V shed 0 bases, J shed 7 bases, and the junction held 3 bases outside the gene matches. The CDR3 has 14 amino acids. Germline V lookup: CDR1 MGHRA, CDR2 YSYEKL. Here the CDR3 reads CASSQDRGNQPQHF. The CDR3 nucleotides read TGCGCCAGCAGCCAAGACAGGGGGAACCAGCCCCAGCATTTT.

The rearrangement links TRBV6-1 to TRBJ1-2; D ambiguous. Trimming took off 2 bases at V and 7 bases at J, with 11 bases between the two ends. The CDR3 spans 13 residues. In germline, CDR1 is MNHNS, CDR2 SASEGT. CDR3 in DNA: TGTGCCAGCAGTGAATATCTGGGAAGTGGCTACACCTTC. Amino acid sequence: CASSEYLGSGYTF.

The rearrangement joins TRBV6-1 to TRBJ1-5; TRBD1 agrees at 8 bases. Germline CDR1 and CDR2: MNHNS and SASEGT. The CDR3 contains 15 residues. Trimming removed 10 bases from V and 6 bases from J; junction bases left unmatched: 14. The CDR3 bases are TGTGCCACCCTTCCGGGACAGGACGCTCTTCAGCCCCAGCATTTT. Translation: CATLPGQDALQPQHF.

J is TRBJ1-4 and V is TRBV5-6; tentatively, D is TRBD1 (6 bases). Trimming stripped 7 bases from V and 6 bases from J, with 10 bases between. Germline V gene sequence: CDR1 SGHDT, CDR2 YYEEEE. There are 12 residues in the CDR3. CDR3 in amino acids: CASSGVDEKLFF. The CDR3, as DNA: TGTGCCAGCTCAGGGGTGGATGAAAAACTGTTTTTT. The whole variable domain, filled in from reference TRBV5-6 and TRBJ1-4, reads DAGVTQSPTHLIKTRGQQVTLRCSPKSGHDTVSWYQQALGQGPQFIFQYYEEEERQRGNFPDRFSGHQFPNYSSELNVNALLLGDSALYLCASSGVDEKLFFGSGTQLSVL.

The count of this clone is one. The CDR3 region is CASSPRTSGNVDTQYF. CDR3 nucleotides: TGTGCCAGCAGCCCAAGGACTAGCGGGAATGTAGATACGCAGTATTTT. The chain employs TRBV11-1 and TRBJ2-3; 12 positions match TRBD2. CDR3 size: 16 residues. V was clipped by 5 bases and J by 5 bases; unmatched bases: 8. Germline lookup yields CDR1 SGHAT and CDR2 FQDESV (reference sequence).